One and the same sample provided the 22 T cell receptor beta chains below, sequenced in a study of CD8 T cells in Susac syndrome. RNA totalling roughly 0.45 to 1 ug underwent reverse transcription with random hexamers. TCRdb fed the immunoSEQ multiplex PCR reads into MiXCR, producing one record per CDR3 protein. The table has fewer than 200,000 distinct CDR3 sequences, over 85% seen once; the top ten hold approximately 0.1%. The material sequenced was CD4+ T cells from PBMCs. These receptors were collected from a human donor in good health.

V and J are TRBV20-1 and TRBJ2-1, with a tentative D call TRBD2 (6 bases). V was trimmed by 7 bases and J by 2 bases, leaving 12 bases between them. There are 13 residues in the CDR3. Germline V gene lookup returns CDR1 DFQATT and CDR2 SNEGSKA (reference sequence). The CDR3 here is CSVAWGAYNEQFF. CDR3 in DNA: TGCAGTGTCGCCTGGGGGGCCTACAATGAGCAGTTCTTC.

This clonotype appeared a single time. This rearrangement joins TRBV12-3 or TRBV12-4 to TRBJ1-2, with TRBD1 identical over 7 bases. The CDR3 loop spans 13 amino acids. J lost 8 bases, V lost 5 bases, and 8 bases had no gene match. As DNA, the CDR3 is TGTGCCAGCAGTGTGGACAGGAGGGGAGGCTACACCTTC. It yields the protein CASSVDRRGGYTF.

The chain joins TRBV19 to TRBJ1-1; TRBD1 might be the D (6 bases). Germline V CDR1 and CDR2: LNHDA, SQIVND (reference sequence). This CDR3 contains 14 residues. Deletions cut 4 bases from V and 4 bases from J, with 13 bases between. The CDR3, as DNA: TGTGCCAGTAGTACGTCAACAGGGTTCACTGAAGCTTTCTTT. Its protein product is CASSTSTGFTEAFF.

The gene calls are TRBV3-1 and TRBJ2-4, with TRBD2 matching 8 bases. Germline V gene lookup returns CDR1 LGHDT and CDR2 YNNKEL (reference sequence). J gave up 2 bases and V 5 bases, and 8 bases lay outside the gene matches. This CDR3 spans 16 amino acids. The CDR3 region has the DNA TGTGCCAGCAGCGAAACAGCGGGAGATACCAAAAACATTCAGTACTTC. It yields the protein CASSETAGDTKNIQYF.

This rearrangement joins TRBV24-1 to TRBJ2-1; D possibly corresponds to TRBD2 (6 bases). Trimming cost V 4 bases and J 10 bases, with 7 bases left between them. Germline V gene sequence: CDR1 KGHDR, CDR2 SFDVKD. The CDR3 runs to 11 residues. CDR3 sequence reads: CATSETSEQFF. CDR3 nucleotide sequence: TGTGCCACCAGTGAAACTAGCGAGCAGTTCTTC.

The chain uses TRBV6-5 and TRBJ1-1; tentative D call: TRBD1 (5 bases). The CDR3 contains 13 residues. The germline V gene encodes CDR1 MNHEY and CDR2 SVGAGI. Trimming cost V 6 bases and J 11 bases, with 19 bases left between them. CDR3 residues: CASSLITGPGAFF. For the CDR3, the DNA is TGTGCCAGCAGCCTAATCACAGGACCCGGGGCTTTCTTT.

The chain employs TRBV28 and TRBJ2-6, with D tentatively TRBD1 (6 bases). The germline V gene encodes CDR1 MDHEN and CDR2 SYDVKM. V was trimmed by 6 bases and J by 4 bases, leaving 13 bases between them. The CDR3 is made up of 15 amino acids. The CDR3 DNA reads TGTGCCAGCAGCTCACAGGGAGTAGGGGCCAACGTCCTGACTTTC. Protein product: CASSSQGVGANVLTF.

The chain links TRBV7-3 to TRBJ2-1, with D uncertain. The ends were cut back, 4 bases at V and 6 bases at J, with 4 bases in the middle. The CDR3 is 11 amino acids. Germline V CDR1 and CDR2: SGHTA, FQGTGA. CDR3: CASSSLNEQFF. The CDR3 region has the DNA TGTGCCAGCAGCTCTCTCAATGAGCAGTTCTTC.

This chain joins TRBV20-1 and TRBJ2-7; TRBD1 aligns across 7 bases. Germline trimming cut 0 bases from V and 4 bases from J; bases unmatched to any gene: 6. CDR3 size: 14 residues. The V gene's germline CDR1 is DFQATT and CDR2 SNEGSKA (reference sequence). The CDR3 loop reads CSARDGTEVYEQYF. The CDR3 DNA reads as TGCAGTGCTAGAGATGGGACAGAGGTATACGAGCAGTACTTC.

This chain's CDR3 is CSARDFKLAGSGTDTQYF. The DNA for the CDR3 is TGCAGTGCTAGAGATTTCAAGCTGGCCGGATCCGGCACAGATACGCAGTATTTT. The chain carries TRBV20-1 and TRBJ2-3; D ambiguous. The CDR3 spans 18 residues. The germline gives CDR1 DFQATT, CDR2 SNEGSKA (reference sequence). Between the trimmed V and J ends, which lost 0 bases and 1 base, there was a span of 20 bases.

V and J are TRBV30 and TRBJ1-2; 7 positions match TRBD1. The CDR3 consists of 12 residues. Germline loops: CDR1 GTSNPN, CDR2 SVGIG (reference sequence). V trimming: 4 bases; J trimming: 3 bases; junction bases outside the gene matches: 2. CDR3 loop: CAWKGGDYGYTF. The CDR3 coding sequence is TGTGCCTGGAAAGGGGGCGACTATGGCTACACCTTC.

V is TRBV5-1 and J is TRBJ1-1; TRBD1 aligns across 9 bases. J was trimmed by 8 bases and V by 3 bases; bases with no gene match: 14. Germline V gene sequence: CDR1 SGHRS, CDR2 YFSETQ. CDR3 length: 16 residues. Written as DNA, the CDR3 is TGCGCCAGCAGCTCTGCATCAACGACAGGGGGGAGGGAAGCTTTCTTT. Translated: CASSSASTTGGREAFF.

The chain couples TRBV5-1 to TRBJ2-5; 12 positions agree with TRBD2. The V and J ends lost 1 base and 4 bases, in that order; junction bases with no gene match: 5. The CDR3 has 16 residues. Per the germline V gene, CDR1 is SGHRS and CDR2 is YFSETQ. The CDR3 loop is CASSLRPLAGGETQYF. The CDR3 DNA follows: TGCGCCAGCAGCTTGAGGCCACTAGCGGGAGGAGAGACCCAGTACTTC.

J is TRBJ1-5 and V is TRBV20-1; 8 nucleotides line up with TRBD1. This CDR3 spans 14 amino acids. V lost 5 bases to trimming and J lost 5 bases; unmatched junction nucleotides: 8. Germline V gene data show CDR1 as DFQATT and CDR2 as SNEGSKA (reference sequence). CDR3 residues: CSAAEGTGYQPQHF. CDR3 coding DNA: TGCAGTGCTGCCGAAGGGACAGGCTATCAGCCCCAGCATTTT.

This chain links TRBV29-1 with TRBJ2-5; 7 bases agree with TRBD1. The junction had 7 bases not matched to a gene; V was cut back by 7 bases and J by 5 bases. The CDR3 consists of 12 residues. Germline lookup yields CDR1 SQVTM and CDR2 ANQGSEA. The CDR3 protein is CSEGATMETQYF. CDR3 sequence (DNA): TGCAGCGAGGGGGCAACGATGGAGACCCAGTACTTC.

This chain joins TRBV27 and TRBJ2-5; D perhaps matches TRBD1 (5 bases). Trimming cost V 6 bases and J 3 bases, with 14 bases left between them. This CDR3 comprises 14 residues. Germline CDR1 reads MNHEY; CDR2 reads SMNVEV (reference sequence). The CDR3 coding sequence is TGTGCCAGCAGATTTAGCAGGGTAGAAGAGACCCAGTACTTC. Translating it yields CASRFSRVEETQYF.

The chain combines TRBV28 with TRBJ2-4; D not certain. This CDR3 spans 13 amino acids. The germline CDR1 and CDR2 sequences are MDHEN and SYDVKM. V dropped 2 bases and J dropped 9 bases, with 11 bases sitting between them. The CDR3 reads CASSLTGTGIQYF. CDR3 bases: TGTGCCAGCAGTTTAACGGGCACGGGCATTCAGTACTTC.

The chain uses TRBV12-3 or TRBV12-4 and TRBJ2-7; 7 bases align to TRBD1. This CDR3 region has 12 residues. The V gene end was trimmed by 4 bases and the J gene end by 5 bases; junction bases not matched to a gene: 2. This CDR3 reads CASSSRGNEQYF. For the CDR3, the DNA is TGTGCCAGCAGTTCCAGGGGGAACGAGCAGTACTTC.

The chain carries TRBV12-3 or TRBV12-4 and TRBJ2-5, with 8 bases fitting TRBD1. The CDR3 length is 14 residues. With 6 bases clipped from V and 4 bases from J, the junction kept 7 bases outside the gene matches. CDR3 amino acids: CASSYDRGRETQYF. DNA for the CDR3: TGTGCCAGCAGCTACGACAGGGGCAGAGAGACCCAGTACTTC.

CDR3 sequence (DNA): TGTGCCAGCAGCCTGCTAGCGGAAGAGACCCAGTACTTC. This codes for CASSLLAEETQYF. The chain is built from TRBV6-2 or TRBV6-3 and TRBJ2-5; 7 bases fit TRBD2. CDR3 size: 13 residues. With V trimmed by 6 bases and J by 3 bases, 4 bases remained unmatched. In germline, CDR1 is MNHEY, CDR2 SVGEGT.

The rearrangement joins TRBV2 to TRBJ2-5, with D unclear. Per the germline V gene, CDR1 is SNHLY and CDR2 is FYNNEI. The CDR3 consists of 12 residues. V was cut by 5 bases and J by 3 bases, with 7 bases left in between. The CDR3 loop is CASSSTKETQYF. CDR3 DNA sequence: TGTGCCAGCAGTTCTACTAAAGAGACCCAGTACTTC. The full variable domain, its missing parts supplied by reference TRBV2 and TRBJ2-5, is EPEVTQTPSHQVTQMGQEVILRCVPISNHLYFYWYRQILGQKVEFLVSFYNNEISEKSEIFDDQFSVERPDGSNFTLKIRSTKLEDSAMYFCASSSTKETQYFGPGTRLLVL.

This sequence joins TRBV7-8 and TRBJ2-1; D might be TRBD1 or TRBD2, each matching 5 bases. Germline-derived CDR1 and CDR2 are SGHVS and FQNEAQ. Trimming took 5 bases from V and 6 from J, leaving 11 bases between them. The CDR3 has 13 amino acids. CDR3 DNA sequence: TGTGCCAGCAGCAATTGGGACCGCAATGAGCAGTTCTTC. Its translation: CASSNWDRNEQFF.